Shown below are 6 T cell receptor beta chains from a single sample sequenced in a study of cytomegalovirus exposure and HLA in healthy donors. A multiplex PCR was run with 60 Vbeta primers and 13 Jbeta primers. TCRdb keeps only in-frame clones here, not all; method: immunoSEQ multiplex PCR. The data show about 160,000 clones, 80% seen once. The specimen sequenced was PBMCs. The receptors stem from a young man in good health and CMV-seronegative.

The rearrangement uses TRBV4-1 and TRBJ2-7; 12 bases fit TRBD1. CDR1 MGHRA and CDR2 YSYEKL come from the germline V gene. CDR3 length: 15 amino acids. After removal of 4 bases from V and 3 bases from J, the junction contained 4 bases not matched to a gene. CDR3 loop: CASSPGTGGSYEQYF. The CDR3, as DNA: TGCGCCAGCAGCCCCGGGACAGGGGGCAGCTACGAGCAGTACTTC.

This chain connects TRBV4-1 to TRBJ1-6; D unresolved. V was clipped by 4 bases and J by 1 base, with 11 bases between them. Germline V gene lookup returns CDR1 MGHRA and CDR2 YSYEKL. The CDR3 is made up of 16 amino acids. This CDR3 reads CASSLGGGSYNSPLHF. CDR3 DNA: TGCGCCAGCAGCCTCGGTGGAGGTTCCTATAATTCACCCCTCCACTTT.

V is TRBV6-1 and J is TRBJ1-2, with D hard to call. Germline V gene lookup returns CDR1 MNHNS and CDR2 SASEGT. Deletions cut 1 base from V and 2 bases from J, with 8 bases between. The CDR3 has 14 residues. Written as DNA, the CDR3 is TGTGCCAGCAGTGAAGTGCTAAAAAACTATGGCTACACCTTC. Translation: CASSEVLKNYGYTF.

The V call is TRBV10-3, the J call TRBJ1-2; 11 bases are shared with TRBD1. The CDR3 is 13 amino acids. Germline-derived CDR1 and CDR2 are ENHRY and SYGVKD. After removal of 10 bases from V and 4 bases from J, the junction contained 5 bases not matched to a gene. DNA of the CDR3: TGTGCCACCCGGACAGGGGGCCGCTATGGCTACACCTTC. Protein: CATRTGGRYGYTF.

This rearrangement joins TRBV7-2 to TRBJ2-7; 7 nucleotides align to TRBD1. This CDR3 is built from 14 residues. Germline loops: CDR1 SGHTA, CDR2 FQGNSA. V lost 5 bases to trimming and J lost 5 bases; unmatched junction nucleotides: 9. The CDR3 DNA follows: TGTGCCAGCAGCCATGACAGGGCGCTCGACGAGCAGTACTTC. Translating gives CASSHDRALDEQYF.

This chain connects TRBV11-2 to TRBJ1-1, with 8 bases aligning to TRBD1. This CDR3 contains 17 residues. V trimming: 3 bases; J trimming: 2 bases; junction bases outside the gene matches: 11. The V gene's germline CDR1 is SGHAT and CDR2 FQNNGV. CDR3 in amino acids: CASSLWFRDRLNTEAFF. CDR3 in DNA: TGTGCCAGCAGCTTGTGGTTCCGGGACAGGCTAAACACTGAAGCTTTCTTT. Full variable domain (remainder filled in from reference TRBV11-2 and TRBJ1-1): EAGVAQSPRYKIIEKRQSVAFWCNPISGHATLYWYQQILGQGPKLLIQFQNNGVVDDSQLPKDRFSAERLKGVDSTLKIQPAKLEDSAVYLCASSLWFRDRLNTEAFFGQGTRLTVV.